This T cell receptor beta chain comes out of a study of T cell repertoires in cytomegalovirus infection (dated by TCRdb to the late 2010s). With regard to the full study: Because public TCR beta signatures pointed to carriage of CMV infection together with the matching HLA type, the HLA type of each donor mattered for the analysis.

Reads for this sample came from an Illumina HiSeq 1500. TCRdb reanalyzed the raw reads on its own, using fastp at Q25 for trimming and MiXCR for clone calling, and kept in-frame beta chains. A single entry per CDR3 protein holds the most common genes and DNA from its merged rows. The sample table lists some 120,000 distinct CDR3 sequences, about 9.4% of them with a count of one. The top ten constitute around 33% of the sample. A word on this clonotype: No antigen is known for it. Base qualities are not recorded, but no much larger clone differs from it by a single base.

From its cysteine to its phenylalanine, the CDR3 spans 15 amino acids. CDR3 DNA is the only sequence kept; it has 45 bases, read in frame from the first base. The V and J ends are trimmed by 5 bases and 0 bases, leaving 8 bases between them. Based on the germline V gene, the CDR1 and CDR2 sequences are MNHEY and SVGEGT. What the research found in general, with its limitations: Carriers of CMV infection plus the relevant HLA type were discriminated by the cumulative frequency of public TCR beta family members in the study cohort and in an independent roughly 340-donor cohort. The ex vivo response was dominated by HLA-C-restricted CMV-specific TCR beta clonotypes, which also provided the single most frequent clonotype in two of eight donors.

The receptor's source is a human donor in good health (CMV status not recorded). Some clones in this sample may be carry-over from other donors' samples. Recombination connected TRBV6-2 or TRBV6-3 to TRBJ2-6; no D gene call is confident. Sequenced input: PBMCs, sequenced either directly or after in vitro stimulation (not recorded which). The CDR3 sequence is CASSLSFSGANVLTF. Here is the DNA: TGTGCCAGCAGTCTTAGTTTCTCTGGGGCCAACGTCCTGACTTTC.